The 25 T cell receptor beta chains presented below share a single source sample, sequenced in a study of blood T cells in healthy people across ages. Sample-barcoded 5' priming and a J-beta primer mix drove a second PCR of 7 to 11 cycles. TCRdb independently ran MiXCR on the 5' RACE reads; one entry per CDR3 protein. In the table there are roughly 1,500,000 distinct CDR3 sequences, around 35% of which are singletons. Sequenced sample: blood. The source is a woman in her 30s in good health.

V and J are TRBV27 and TRBJ2-5; D might be TRBD2 (5 bases). The DNA matches TRBJ2-7 better at its end, which makes the J call doubtful. Germline V gives CDR1 MNHEY, CDR2 SMNVEV (reference sequence). The CDR3 totals 14 residues. DNA for the CDR3: TGTGCCAGCAGTTTGGACTTGTACTCGGGCGAGCAGTACTTC. Its translation: CASSLDLYSGEQYF.

The gene calls are TRBV27 and TRBJ2-4, with TRBD2 as a possible D gene (6 bases). The J call may not be correct, given that the DNA end is closer to TRBJ2-7. The CDR3 has 18 residues. In germline, CDR1 is MNHEY, CDR2 SMNVEV (reference sequence). The CDR3 region is CASSLGGSNTPAYYEQYF. The CDR3 DNA sequence: TGTGCCAGCAGTTTAGGAGGGAGCAATACTCCGGCTTATTACGAGCAGTACTTC.

This clonotype was recorded a few times. The chain carries TRBV4-1 and TRBJ1-5, with 10 bases fitting TRBD1. CDR3 size: 15 residues. Germline loops: CDR1 MGHRA, CDR2 YSYEKL. V dropped 3 bases and J dropped 7; count of bases not matched to a gene: 6. The CDR3 here is CASSQLGQGRQPQHF. For the CDR3, the DNA is TGCGCCAGCAGCCAGTTGGGACAGGGGCGGCAGCCCCAGCATTTT.

This clonotype has more than one count but fewer than ten. The chain recombines TRBV27 with TRBJ2-1; 11 nucleotides line up with TRBD2. Germline lookup yields CDR1 MNHEY and CDR2 SMNVEV (reference sequence). This CDR3 spans 13 amino acids. Trimming at V came to 6 bases and at J to 8 bases, leaving 3 bases not matched to a gene. The CDR3: CASRLAGVYEQFF. The CDR3 DNA is TGTGCCAGCAGACTAGCGGGAGTTTATGAGCAGTTCTTC.

The chain carries TRBV3-1 and TRBJ2-5; 8 nucleotides line up with TRBD1. The junction had 8 bases not matched to a gene; V was cut back by 4 bases and J by 4 bases. The germline V gene encodes CDR1 LGHDT and CDR2 YNNKEL (reference sequence). The CDR3 runs 15 residues. For the CDR3, the DNA is TGTGCCAGCAGCCCCGCCAGGGGGCGGGGAGAGACCCAGTACTTC. This encodes CASSPARGRGETQYF.

V usage is TRBV6-6 and J usage is TRBJ2-7; D is unclear. Germline V CDR1 and CDR2: MNHNY, SVGAGI (reference sequence). The CDR3 spans 13 residues. V shed 7 bases and J shed 6 bases, with 16 bases lying between them. CDR3 coding DNA: TGTGCCAGCACCCCCCGGACGTGGGGCGAGCAGTACTTC. This gives the protein CASTPRTWGEQYF.

The chain has TRBV20-1 and TRBJ2-1, with 11 bases identical to TRBD2. Germline CDR1 and CDR2: DFQATT and SNEGSKA (reference sequence). The CDR3 covers 18 residues. With 0 bases clipped from V and 8 bases from J, the junction kept 15 bases outside the gene matches. The CDR3 DNA reads TGCAGTGCTAGAGATCTCACTAGCGGGGGCCCTAGGGTGGATGAGCAGTTCTTC. It yields the protein CSARDLTSGGPRVDEQFF.

This clonotype was observed a few times. The chain combines TRBV4-1 with TRBJ2-5; 8 bases map to TRBD1. After removal of 1 base from V and 4 bases from J, the junction contained 5 bases not matched to a gene. The germline gives CDR1 MGHRA, CDR2 YSYEKL. The CDR3 contains 15 residues. The DNA of the CDR3 is TGCGCCAGCAGCCAAGGCAGGGGGCGTCGAGAGACCCAGTACTTC. Residues: CASSQGRGRRETQYF.

The chain carries TRBV18 and TRBJ2-1, with 13 bases aligning to TRBD2. The V segment lost 4 bases and the J segment 7 bases; nucleotides outside the gene matches: 7. In germline, CDR1 is KGHSH, CDR2 LQKENI. This CDR3 is 16 amino acids long. The CDR3 protein is CASSRRTSGRRNEQFF. As DNA, the CDR3 is TGTGCCAGCTCACGCCGGACTAGCGGGAGAAGGAATGAGCAGTTCTTC.

At least ten counts were recorded for this clonotype. The rearrangement links TRBV20-1 to TRBJ1-2; D gene ambiguous. Germline V gene lookup returns CDR1 DFQATT and CDR2 SNEGSKA (reference sequence). This CDR3 is built from 13 residues. Trimming took 1 base from V and 8 from J, leaving 14 bases between them. The CDR3 nucleotides are TGCAGTGCTAGAGGGCAGGCGGAGGGAGGCTACACCTTC. Encoded protein: CSARGQAEGGYTF.

Worth noting for this clonotype: The junction departs from germline at one end; a sequencing error may be responsible. The chain links TRBV20-1 to TRBJ2-1; 14 nucleotides align to TRBD2. CDR1 is DFQATT, CDR2 SNEGSKA, per germline (reference sequence). This CDR3 has 17 amino acids. This CDR3 is CSARDSPGLAGGNGQFF. The CDR3 DNA reads TGCAGTGCTAGAGATTCCCCAGGACTAGCGGGAGGCAATGGGCAGTTCTTC.

V and J are TRBV30 and TRBJ2-7; possibly TRBD1 for D (6 bases). Germline values: CDR1 GTSNPN, CDR2 SVGIG (reference sequence). This CDR3 is built from 13 residues. V gave up 2 bases and J gave up 5 bases, with 13 bases separating them. The CDR3 loop is CAWSQGMRDEQYF. Here the CDR3 DNA reads TGTGCCTGGAGTCAGGGGATGAGGGACGAGCAGTACTTC.

This clonotype was counted a few times. The chain couples TRBV7-9 to TRBJ1-2; 9 positions agree with TRBD1. J was trimmed by 3 bases and V by 11 bases; bases with no gene match: 4. This CDR3 is built from 12 residues. CDR1 SEHNR and CDR2 FQNEAQ come from the germline V gene (reference sequence). CDR3 protein: CAVRDRDYGYTF. The CDR3 DNA is TGTGCCGTAAGGGACAGGGACTATGGCTACACCTTC.

V gene TRBV2 combines with J gene TRBJ2-1; D is unresolved. CDR1 and CDR2 (germline): SNHLY, FYNNEI. The V end was cut by 3 bases, the J end by 12 bases, with 15 bases between. CDR3 length equals 13 residues. The CDR3 spells CASSDSFGVVQFF. CDR3 nucleotides: TGTGCCAGCAGTGATTCTTTTGGAGTTGTGCAGTTCTTC.

V is TRBV6-5 and J is TRBJ1-2; perhaps TRBD1 as D (5 bases). The V and J ends lost 7 bases and 8 bases respectively, with 14 bases between them. From germline, CDR1 is MNHEY and CDR2 SVGAGI. There are 12 residues in the CDR3. This CDR3 reads CASMGGGRGYTF. Written as DNA, the CDR3 is TGTGCCAGCATGGGGGGGGGAAGGGGCTACACCTTC.

The chain combines TRBV5-1 with TRBJ2-1, with 7 bases lining up with TRBD2. J was trimmed by 10 bases and V by 4 bases; bases with no gene match: 5. Germline CDR1 and CDR2: SGHRS and YFSETQ. The CDR3 length is 12 residues. CDR3: CASSQTSREQFF. The CDR3 DNA is TGCGCCAGCAGCCAGACTAGCAGGGAGCAGTTCTTC.

This clonotype was counted only a few times. The V call is TRBV24-1, the J call TRBJ1-2; 7 positions agree with TRBD1. The CDR3 is 16 amino acids. V trimming: 4 bases; J trimming: 2 bases; junction bases outside the gene matches: 9. Germline CDR1 reads KGHDR; CDR2 reads SFDVKD. CDR3 loop: CATSDRADRMNYGYTF. The CDR3 region has the DNA TGTGCCACCAGTGACCGGGCGGACAGGATGAACTATGGCTACACCTTC.

This clonotype was detected only a few times. The chain joins TRBV7-9 to TRBJ2-7, with 9 bases that match TRBD2. The CDR3 is 19 amino acids. V was clipped by 3 bases and J by 7 bases; unmatched bases: 22. Per germline, CDR1 SEHNR and CDR2 FQNEAQ (reference sequence). CDR3 region: CASSFYSSGERGDIGEQYF. As DNA, the CDR3 is TGTGCCAGCAGCTTTTACTCCAGCGGGGAGCGGGGGGACATTGGGGAGCAGTACTTC.

This clonotype was observed a handful of times. This sequence joins TRBV12-3 or TRBV12-4 and TRBJ2-1; 7 bases line up with TRBD2. CDR3 length equals 15 residues. Germline trimming cut 1 base from V and 5 bases from J; bases unmatched to any gene: 5. CDR3 loop: CASSLGGGRDNEQFF. CDR3 nucleotides: TGTGCCAGCAGTTTAGGGGGGGGAAGAGACAATGAGCAGTTCTTC.

This clonotype was seen a handful of times. V gene TRBV6-1 combines with J gene TRBJ2-3; 11 nucleotides align to TRBD2. This CDR3 has 16 residues. Losses at the gene ends were 4 bases for V and 3 bases for J; bases not matched to a gene: 6. Germline CDR1 MNHNS, CDR2 SASEGT. Here the CDR3 reads CASSGWASGRTDTQYF. CDR3 coding DNA: TGTGCCAGCAGTGGATGGGCTAGCGGGAGGACAGATACGCAGTATTTT.

This clonotype was seen a few times. This chain connects TRBV2 to TRBJ2-5; 14 bases match TRBD2. There are 16 residues in the CDR3. Germline trimming cut 5 bases from V and 5 bases from J; bases unmatched to any gene: 7. The germline V gene has CDR1 SNHLY and CDR2 FYNNEI. CDR3 nucleotide sequence: TGTGCCAGCAGTATGACTAGCGGGGGGGCCTATGAGACCCAGTACTTC. Its translation is CASSMTSGGAYETQYF. The entire variable domain, with the rest obtained from reference TRBV2 and TRBJ2-5, is as follows: EPEVTQTPSHQVTQMGQEVILRCVPISNHLYFYWYRQILGQKVEFLVSFYNNEISEKSEIFDDQFSVERPDGSNFTLKIRSTKLEDSAMYFCASSMTSGGAYETQYFGPGTRLLVL.

This clonotype was observed at least ten times. The V and J genes are TRBV4-1 and TRBJ2-7; the D call may be TRBD1 or TRBD2 (5 bases each). The V gene's germline CDR1 is MGHRA and CDR2 YSYEKL. The CDR3 totals 15 residues. Trimming removed 4 bases from V and 0 bases from J, with 13 bases in between. The CDR3 DNA reads as TGCGCCAGCAGCCTCGGGACGGCACACTCCTACGAGCAGTACTTC. This sequence encodes CASSLGTAHSYEQYF.

The chain carries TRBV20-1 and TRBJ2-3; D may be TRBD2 (6 bases). Per the germline V gene, CDR1 is DFQATT and CDR2 is SNEGSKA (reference sequence). The ends were cut back, 2 bases at V and 4 bases at J, with 25 bases in the middle. The CDR3 length is 18 residues. The CDR3 is CSARLREPRGGWADTQYF. CDR3 DNA sequence: TGCAGTGCTAGACTACGTGAACCACGGGGAGGTTGGGCAGATACGCAGTATTTT.

The table lists this clonotype with a few counts. The chain uses TRBV5-1 and TRBJ2-3; D may be TRBD2 (5 bases). Trimming removed 6 bases at V and 2 bases at J, with 13 bases between. The CDR3 loop spans 14 amino acids. Germline-derived CDR1 and CDR2 are SGHRS and YFSETQ. The CDR3 is CASTKEAHTDTQYF. CDR3 in DNA: TGCGCCAGCACCAAGGAGGCTCACACAGATACGCAGTATTTT.

The chain uses TRBV2 and TRBJ1-3; 7 bases are shared with TRBD1. Germline-derived CDR1 and CDR2 are SNHLY and FYNNEI. The CDR3 contains 14 residues. V dropped 7 bases and J dropped 1; count of bases not matched to a gene: 4. CDR3 sequence: CASKMDRSGNTIYF. The CDR3 DNA is TGTGCCAGCAAAATGGACAGGTCTGGAAACACCATATATTTT.